This TCR beta chain was sequenced for a study of T-cell reconstitution after alpha-beta-depleted transplantation in children. Using unique molecular identifiers, the investigators prepared the TCRbeta library. A single record per CDR3 protein comes from TCRdb applying MiXCR to the PCR reads. This sample carries about 50,000 distinct CDR3 sequences, 5% to 6.5% of them seen once, and the ten largest clones take 30% to 35%. The CDR3 has 18 amino acids. CDR1 is SEHNR, CDR2 FQNEAQ, per germline (reference sequence). V dropped 5 bases and J dropped 1; count of bases not matched to a gene: 15. This receptor was taken from a female patient aged 2 to 10 who had a stem cell transplant for aplastic anemia, so the T cells may come from the graft donor. Sample: PBMCs, mostly from graft donor cells, taken 60 days after TCRalphabeta/CD19-depleted stem cell transplant. V is TRBV7-9 and J is TRBJ2-5; TRBD1 aligns across 8 bases. The CDR3 DNA reads TGTGCCAGCAGCCTGGACAGGGCAATAGCGTACCCCCAAGAGACCCAGTACTTC. This gives the protein CASSLDRAIAYPQETQYF.